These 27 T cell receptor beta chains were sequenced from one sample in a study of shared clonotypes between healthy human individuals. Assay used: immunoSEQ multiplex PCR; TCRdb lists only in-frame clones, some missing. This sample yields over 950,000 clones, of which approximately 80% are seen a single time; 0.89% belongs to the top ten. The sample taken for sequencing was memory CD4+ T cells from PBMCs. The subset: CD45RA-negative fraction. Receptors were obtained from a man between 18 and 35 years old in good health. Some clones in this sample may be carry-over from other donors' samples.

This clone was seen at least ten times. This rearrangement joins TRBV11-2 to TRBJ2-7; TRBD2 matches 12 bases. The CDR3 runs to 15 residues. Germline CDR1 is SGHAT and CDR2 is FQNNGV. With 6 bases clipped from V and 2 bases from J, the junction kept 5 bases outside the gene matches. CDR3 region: CASRLGLAGTYEQYF. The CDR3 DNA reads TGTGCCAGCAGACTTGGACTAGCGGGAACCTACGAGCAGTACTTC.

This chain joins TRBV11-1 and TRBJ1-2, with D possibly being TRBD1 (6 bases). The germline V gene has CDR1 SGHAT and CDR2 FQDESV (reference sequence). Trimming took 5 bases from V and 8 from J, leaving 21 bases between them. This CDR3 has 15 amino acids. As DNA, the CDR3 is TGTGCCAGCAGCCCGAGTGGGGGACATCAGGCGGGCTACACCTTC. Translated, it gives CASSPSGGHQAGYTF.

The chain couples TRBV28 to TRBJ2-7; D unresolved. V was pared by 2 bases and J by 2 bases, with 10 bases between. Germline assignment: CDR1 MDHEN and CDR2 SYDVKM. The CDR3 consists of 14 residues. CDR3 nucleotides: TGTGCCAGCAGTTTAAGGTCAGAGACCTACGAGCAGTACTTC. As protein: CASSLRSETYEQYF.

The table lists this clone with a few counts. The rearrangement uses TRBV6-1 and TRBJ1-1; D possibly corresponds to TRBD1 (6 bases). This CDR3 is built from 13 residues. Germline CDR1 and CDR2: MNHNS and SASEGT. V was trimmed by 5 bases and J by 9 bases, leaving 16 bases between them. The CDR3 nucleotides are TGTGCCAGCAGTTCCTTAGTAGGACAGCAAGCTTTCTTT. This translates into CASSSLVGQQAFF.

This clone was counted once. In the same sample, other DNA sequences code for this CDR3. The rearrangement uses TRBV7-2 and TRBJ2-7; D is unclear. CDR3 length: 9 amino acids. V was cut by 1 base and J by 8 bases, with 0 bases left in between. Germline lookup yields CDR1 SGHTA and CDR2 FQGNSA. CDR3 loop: CASSLEQYF. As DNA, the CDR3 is TGTGCCAGCAGCTTAGAGCAGTACTTC.

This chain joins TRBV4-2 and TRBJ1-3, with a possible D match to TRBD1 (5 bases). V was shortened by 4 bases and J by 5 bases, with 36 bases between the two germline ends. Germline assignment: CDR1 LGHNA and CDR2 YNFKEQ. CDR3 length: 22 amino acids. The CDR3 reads CASSRREYKNQAAGVQRNTIYF. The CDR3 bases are TGTGCCAGCAGCCGCAGGGAGTATAAGAATCAGGCGGCCGGAGTGCAGAGAAACACCATATATTTT.

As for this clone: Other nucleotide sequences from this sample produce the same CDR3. The CDR3 loop reads CSVEVPGGGYTF. Here the CDR3 DNA reads TGCAGCGTTGAAGTGCCAGGGGGTGGCTACACCTTC. The chain has TRBV29-1 and TRBJ1-2, with 7 bases matching TRBD1. J was trimmed by 7 bases and V by 1 base; bases with no gene match: 3. This CDR3 contains 12 residues. Germline V gene sequence: CDR1 SQVTM, CDR2 ANQGSEA. Looking up the rest from reference TRBV29-1 and TRBJ1-2 gives the full variable domain: SAVISQKPSRDICQRGTSLTIQCQVDSQVTMMFWYRQQPGQSLTLIATANQGSEATYESGFVIDKFPISRPNLTFSTLTVSNMSPEDSSIYLCSVEVPGGGYTFGSGTRLTVV.

CDR3 DNA: TGCGCCAGCAGCCAAGACCCCCGTCGCCAGGGAAGGTACGAGCAGTACTTC. Protein product: CASSQDPRRQGRYEQYF. This chain links TRBV4-1 with TRBJ2-7; possibly TRBD1 for D (5 bases). The germline V and J ends were trimmed by 0 bases and 4 bases, with 19 bases remaining between them. CDR3 size: 17 residues. Looked up from germline, CDR1 is MGHRA and CDR2 is YSYEKL.

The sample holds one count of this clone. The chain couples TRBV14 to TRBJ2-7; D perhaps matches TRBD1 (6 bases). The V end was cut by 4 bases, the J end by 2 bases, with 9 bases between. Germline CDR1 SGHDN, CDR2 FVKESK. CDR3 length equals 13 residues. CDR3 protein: CASSPPGAYEQYF. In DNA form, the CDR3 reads TGTGCCAGCAGCCCCCCAGGGGCCTACGAGCAGTACTTC.

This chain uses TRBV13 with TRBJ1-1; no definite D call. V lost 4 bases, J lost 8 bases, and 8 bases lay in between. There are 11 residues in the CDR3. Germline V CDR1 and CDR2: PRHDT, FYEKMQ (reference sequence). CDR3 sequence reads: CASSWRAEAFF. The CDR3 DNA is TGTGCCAGCAGCTGGAGAGCGGAAGCTTTCTTT.

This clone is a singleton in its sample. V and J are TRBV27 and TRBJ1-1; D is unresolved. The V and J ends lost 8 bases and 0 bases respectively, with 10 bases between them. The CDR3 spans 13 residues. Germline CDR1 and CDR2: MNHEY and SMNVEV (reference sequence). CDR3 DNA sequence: TGTGCCAGCCGTAGGTTTATGAACACTGAAGCTTTCTTT. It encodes CASRRFMNTEAFF.

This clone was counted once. CDR3 sequence reads: CATATGSYGYTF. The CDR3 nucleotides are TGTGCCACTGCGACAGGAAGCTATGGCTACACCTTC. J is TRBJ1-2 and V is TRBV7-9; D might be TRBD1 (6 bases). The CDR3 loop spans 12 amino acids. Deletions cut 10 bases from V and 4 bases from J, with 13 bases between. CDR1 is SEHNR, CDR2 FQNEAQ, per germline (reference sequence).

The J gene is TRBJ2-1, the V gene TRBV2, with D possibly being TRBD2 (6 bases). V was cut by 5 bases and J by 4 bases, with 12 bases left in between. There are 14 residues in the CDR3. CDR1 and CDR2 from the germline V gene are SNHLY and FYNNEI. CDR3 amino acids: CASSMRRDYNEQFF. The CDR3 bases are TGTGCCAGCAGTATGAGGCGGGATTACAATGAGCAGTTCTTC.

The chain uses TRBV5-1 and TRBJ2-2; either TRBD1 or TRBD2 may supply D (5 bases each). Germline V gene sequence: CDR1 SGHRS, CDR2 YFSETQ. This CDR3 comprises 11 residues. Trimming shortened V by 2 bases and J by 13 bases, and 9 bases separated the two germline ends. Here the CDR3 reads CASSLEGRLFF. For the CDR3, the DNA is TGCGCCAGCAGCTTAGAGGGACGGCTGTTTTTT.

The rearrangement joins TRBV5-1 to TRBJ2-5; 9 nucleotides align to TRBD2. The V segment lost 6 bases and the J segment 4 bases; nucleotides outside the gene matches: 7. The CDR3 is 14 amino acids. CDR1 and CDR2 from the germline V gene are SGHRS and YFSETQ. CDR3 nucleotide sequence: TGCGCCAGCATGCCGACTAGCGGCGGAGAGACCCAGTACTTC. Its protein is CASMPTSGGETQYF.

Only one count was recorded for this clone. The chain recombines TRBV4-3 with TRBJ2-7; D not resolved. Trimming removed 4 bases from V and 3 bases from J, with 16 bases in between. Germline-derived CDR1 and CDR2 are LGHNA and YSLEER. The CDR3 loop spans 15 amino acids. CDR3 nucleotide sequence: TGCGCCAGCAGCCCTGAAAAAGATGCCTTCTACGAGCAGTACTTC. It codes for CASSPEKDAFYEQYF.

This CDR3 is CAWRGSAKNIQYF. As DNA, the CDR3 is TGTGCCTGGAGAGGCAGTGCCAAAAACATTCAGTACTTC. The chain uses TRBV30 and TRBJ2-4; D not certain. CDR3 length: 13 residues. The V gene lost 3 bases and the J gene lost 1 base, with 7 bases spanning the gap. Germline CDR1 is GTSNPN and CDR2 is SVGIG (reference sequence).

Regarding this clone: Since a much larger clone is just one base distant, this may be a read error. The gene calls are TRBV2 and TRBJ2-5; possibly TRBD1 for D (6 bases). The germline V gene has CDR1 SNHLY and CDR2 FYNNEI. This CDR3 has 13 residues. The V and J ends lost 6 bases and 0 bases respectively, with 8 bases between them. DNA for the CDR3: TGTGCCAGCAGCGGGGACAACCAAGAGACCCAGTACTTC. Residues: CASSGDNQETQYF. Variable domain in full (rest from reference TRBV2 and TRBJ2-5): EPEVTQTPSHQVTQMGQEVILRCVPISNHLYFYWYRQILGQKVEFLVSFYNNEISEKSEIFDDQFSVERPDGSNFTLKIRSTKLEDSAMYFCASSGDNQETQYFGPGTRLLVL.

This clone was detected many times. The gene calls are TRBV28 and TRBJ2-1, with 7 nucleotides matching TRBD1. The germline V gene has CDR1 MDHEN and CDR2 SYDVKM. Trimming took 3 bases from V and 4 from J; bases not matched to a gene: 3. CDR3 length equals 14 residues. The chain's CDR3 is CASSLGTEYNEQFF. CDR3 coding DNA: TGTGCCAGCAGTTTGGGGACAGAATACAATGAGCAGTTCTTC.

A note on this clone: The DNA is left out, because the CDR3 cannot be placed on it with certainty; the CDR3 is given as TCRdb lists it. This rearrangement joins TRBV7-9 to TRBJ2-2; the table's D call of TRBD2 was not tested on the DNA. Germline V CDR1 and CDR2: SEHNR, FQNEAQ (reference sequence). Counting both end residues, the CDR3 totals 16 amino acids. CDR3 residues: CASSRQTTFGAGELFF.

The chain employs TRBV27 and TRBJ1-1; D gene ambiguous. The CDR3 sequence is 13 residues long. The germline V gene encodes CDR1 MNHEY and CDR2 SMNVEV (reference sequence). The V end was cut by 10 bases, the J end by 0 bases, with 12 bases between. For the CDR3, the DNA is TGTGCCACCTCCAGGTTGGTGAACACTGAAGCTTTCTTT. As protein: CATSRLVNTEAFF.

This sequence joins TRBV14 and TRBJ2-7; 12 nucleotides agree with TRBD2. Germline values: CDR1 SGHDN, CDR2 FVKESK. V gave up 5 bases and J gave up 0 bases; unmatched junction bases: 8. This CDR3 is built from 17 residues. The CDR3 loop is CASSSPSGRGSSYEQYF. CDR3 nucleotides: TGTGCCAGCAGCAGCCCTAGCGGGAGGGGAAGCTCCTACGAGCAGTACTTC.

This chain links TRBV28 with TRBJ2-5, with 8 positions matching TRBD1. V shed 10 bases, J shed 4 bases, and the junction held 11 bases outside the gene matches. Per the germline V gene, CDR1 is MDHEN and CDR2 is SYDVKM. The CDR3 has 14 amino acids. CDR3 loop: CATGGGSWRETQYF. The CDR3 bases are TGTGCCACAGGGGGCGGATCGTGGAGAGAGACCCAGTACTTC.

CDR3 in DNA: TGTGCCAGCCAACTTGACGACAGGGTAAATGAAGCTTTCTTT. Its protein product is CASQLDDRVNEAFF. The V call is TRBV6-6, the J call TRBJ1-1; the match to TRBD1 covers 7 bases. Germline V gene sequence: CDR1 MNHNY, CDR2 SVGAGI (reference sequence). Germline trimming cut 8 bases from V and 7 bases from J; bases unmatched to any gene: 13. CDR3 size: 14 residues.

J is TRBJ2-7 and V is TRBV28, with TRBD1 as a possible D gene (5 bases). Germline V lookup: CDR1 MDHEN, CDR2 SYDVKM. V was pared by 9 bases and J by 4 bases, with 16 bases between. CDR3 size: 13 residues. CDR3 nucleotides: TGTGCCAGTTCAAGGGGTAGGAAATACGAGCAGTACTTC. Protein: CASSRGRKYEQYF.

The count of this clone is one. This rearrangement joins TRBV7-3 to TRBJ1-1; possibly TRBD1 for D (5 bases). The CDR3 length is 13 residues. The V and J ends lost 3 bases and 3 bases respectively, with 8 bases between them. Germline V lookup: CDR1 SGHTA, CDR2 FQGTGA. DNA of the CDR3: TGTGCCAGCAGCTTGGTAGGGGACACTGAAGCTTTCTTT. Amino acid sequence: CASSLVGDTEAFF.

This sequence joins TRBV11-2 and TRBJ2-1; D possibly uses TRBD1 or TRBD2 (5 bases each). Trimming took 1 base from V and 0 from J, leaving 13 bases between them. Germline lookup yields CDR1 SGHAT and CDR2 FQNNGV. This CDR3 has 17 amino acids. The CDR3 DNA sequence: TGTGCCAGCAGCTTAGCCGGAACCGGGACCTCCTACAATGAGCAGTTCTTC. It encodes CASSLAGTGTSYNEQFF.